This paragraph covers one TCR beta chain sequence. Its specificity is unknown. Only in-frame clones appear in the TCRdb table, and some are missing; sequencing was by immunoSEQ multiplex PCR. The sample consists of under 15,000 clones, approximately 80% of them appearing once. The data are from a study of T cell repertoires in ileal Crohn's disease. Turning to the study itself: Every patient was operated on for stricturing (61%) or penetrating (39%) complications.

CDR3 length equals 15 residues. CDR1 and CDR2 from the germline V gene are SGHAT and FQNNGV. V was shortened by 1 base and J by 2 bases, with 8 bases between the two germline ends. Time point meaning: neoterminal ileum biopsy at postoperative endoscopy, about 6 months after surgery. Whole-study results and caveats: The median delay to postoperative endoscopy was approximately 6.9 months.

Sequences were obtained from ileal tissue. This TCR came from an adult with Crohn's disease. The chain has TRBV11-2 and TRBJ2-2, with TRBD1 as a possible D gene (5 bases). Written as DNA, the CDR3 is TGTGCCAGCAGCTTAGGACAGCTAAACACCGGGGAGCTGTTTTTT. Translating gives CASSLGQLNTGELFF.